Below, 7 T cell receptor beta chains from the same sample are listed, as sequenced in a study of blood T cell repertoires in COVID-19. Produced via immunoSEQ multiplex PCR; TCRdb's table is partial and in-frame only. Here the sample spans tens of thousands of clones, 89% being singletons. The sample taken for sequencing was peripheral blood. The receptors were gathered from a human donor in a cohort sampled during active COVID-19.

The rearrangement joins TRBV28 to TRBJ1-4; TRBD1 might be the D (6 bases). Germline lookup yields CDR1 MDHEN and CDR2 SYDVKM. Trimming removed 7 bases from V and 8 bases from J, with 14 bases in between. The CDR3 loop spans 13 amino acids. The CDR3 bases are TGTGCCAGCAATACAGGGTTACAGGAAAAACTGTTTTTT. Translating it yields CASNTGLQEKLFF.

CDR3 in amino acids: CASSFRTDNSPLHF. The CDR3 DNA follows: TGTGCCAGCAGTTTCAGGACAGATAATTCACCCCTCCACTTT. V gene TRBV28 combines with J gene TRBJ1-6; the D gene is possibly TRBD1 (6 bases). The V end was cut by 3 bases, the J end by 5 bases, with 8 bases between. Germline V CDR1 and CDR2: MDHEN, SYDVKM. The CDR3 totals 14 residues.

The chain uses TRBV19 and TRBJ2-7; D uncertain. Trimming removed 1 base at V and 2 bases at J, with 9 bases between. Germline CDR1 and CDR2: LNHDA and SQIVND (reference sequence). There are 14 residues in the CDR3. CDR3 coding DNA: TGTGCCAGTAGTATAGGGGCCGGCACCTACGAGCAGTACTTC. Residues: CASSIGAGTYEQYF.

This chain uses TRBV7-2 with TRBJ2-1; D uncertain. The CDR3 covers 14 residues. V lost 4 bases to trimming and J lost 12 bases, with 19 bases between them. Germline V gives CDR1 SGHTA, CDR2 FQGNSA. The CDR3 sequence: CASSSTSRLAAQFF. In DNA form, the CDR3 reads TGTGCCAGCAGCTCTACATCTCGGTTGGCGGCGCAGTTCTTC. The full variable domain, completed using reference TRBV7-2 and TRBJ2-1, is GAGVSQSPSNKVTEKGKDVELRCDPISGHTALYWYRQSLGQGLEFLIYFQGNSAPDKSGLPSDRFSAERTGGSVSTLTIQRTQQEDSAVYLCASSSTSRLAAQFFGPGTRLTVL.

The V gene is TRBV7-9, the J gene TRBJ1-2; D is uncertain. Germline V gene lookup returns CDR1 SEHNR and CDR2 FQNEAQ (reference sequence). The length of the CDR3 is 14 residues. V gave up 1 base and J gave up 7 bases, with 13 bases separating them. The CDR3: CASSLDSAGSGYTF. DNA for the CDR3: TGTGCCAGCAGCTTAGACTCGGCAGGCTCTGGCTACACCTTC.

The chain has TRBV24-1 and TRBJ2-3; 10 bases are a match to TRBD2. V lost 4 bases, J lost 7 bases, and 10 bases stayed unmatched. CDR1 and CDR2 from the germline V gene are KGHDR and SFDVKD. The CDR3 contains 16 residues. CDR3: CATSDPSPAGGYTQYF. The DNA of the CDR3 is TGTGCCACCAGTGACCCCTCCCCAGCGGGAGGGTATACGCAGTATTTT.

V usage is TRBV4-1 and J usage is TRBJ2-7; 9 bases are a match to TRBD1. The CDR3 extends over 15 amino acids. V shed 6 bases, J shed 0 bases, and the junction held 6 bases outside the gene matches. Germline V gene data show CDR1 as MGHRA and CDR2 as YSYEKL. CDR3 DNA: TGCGCCAGCAGTCGCGGGACAGGGAGCTCCTACGAGCAGTACTTC. Its translation is CASSRGTGSSYEQYF.